This TCR beta chain emerged from a study of blood T cell repertoires in COVID-19. As for the study in general: Samples came from the United States, Italy and Spain, spanning acute and convalescent COVID-19. Sample material is recorded as cDNA or gDNA derived from T cells, B-cell-depleted T cells, or PBMCs.

Per the authors' pipeline: Estimation of nucleated cell counts relied on the amplification of reference gene primers. Sequencing was performed with immunoSEQ multiplex PCR; in TCRdb, only in-frame clones are kept and a portion is missing. V and J calls and clone size are given by that table; D and trimming were obtained from the DNA. The sample lists approximately 30,000 clones; roughly nine tenths were seen once. Germline loops: CDR1 SGHRS, CDR2 YFSETQ. Losses at the gene ends were 4 bases for V and 10 bases for J; bases not matched to a gene: 11. This CDR3 is built from 14 residues. Sample: peripheral blood. This sequence joins TRBV5-1 and TRBJ1-1; TRBD1 agrees at 9 bases. This receptor was obtained from a human donor in a cohort sampled during active COVID-19. The CDR3: CASSPRGQGHGAFF. For the CDR3, the DNA is TGCGCCAGCAGCCCGAGAGGACAGGGGCACGGAGCTTTCTTT. The variable domain in full, completed from reference TRBV5-1 and TRBJ1-1, reads KAGVTQTPRYLIKTRGQQVTLSCSPISGHRSVSWYQQTPGQGLQFLFEYFSETQRNKGNFPGRFSGRQFSNSRSEMNVSTLELGDSALYLCASSPRGQGHGAFFGQGTRLTVV.